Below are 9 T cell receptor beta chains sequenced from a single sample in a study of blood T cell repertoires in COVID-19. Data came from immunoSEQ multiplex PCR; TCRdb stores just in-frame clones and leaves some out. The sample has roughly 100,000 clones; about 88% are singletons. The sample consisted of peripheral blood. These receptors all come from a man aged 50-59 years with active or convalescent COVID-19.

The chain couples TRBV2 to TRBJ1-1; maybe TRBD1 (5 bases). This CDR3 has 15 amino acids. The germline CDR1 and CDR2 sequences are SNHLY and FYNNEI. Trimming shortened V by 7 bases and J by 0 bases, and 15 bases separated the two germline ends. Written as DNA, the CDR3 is TGTGCCAGCAATAAGAACCAACAGGTGAACACTGAAGCTTTCTTT. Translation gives CASNKNQQVNTEAFF.

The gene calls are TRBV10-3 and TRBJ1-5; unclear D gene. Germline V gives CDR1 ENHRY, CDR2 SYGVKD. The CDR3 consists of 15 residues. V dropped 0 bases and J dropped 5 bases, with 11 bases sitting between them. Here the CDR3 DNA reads TGTGCCATCAGTGAGTCGATCGGTAATTATCAGCCCCAGCATTTT. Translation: CAISESIGNYQPQHF.

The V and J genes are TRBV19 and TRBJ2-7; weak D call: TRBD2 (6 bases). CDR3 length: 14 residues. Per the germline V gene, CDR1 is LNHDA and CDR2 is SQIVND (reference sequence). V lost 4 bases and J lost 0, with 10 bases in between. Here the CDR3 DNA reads TGTGCCAGTAGTAGGGGGGTGAGCTCCTACGAGCAGTACTTC. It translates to CASSRGVSSYEQYF.

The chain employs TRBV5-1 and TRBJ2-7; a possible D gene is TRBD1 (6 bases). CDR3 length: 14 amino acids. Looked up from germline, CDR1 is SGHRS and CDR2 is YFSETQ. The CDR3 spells CAPDKGVPSYEQYF. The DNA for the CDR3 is TGCGCTCCGGACAAGGGGGTTCCCTCCTACGAGCAGTACTTC.

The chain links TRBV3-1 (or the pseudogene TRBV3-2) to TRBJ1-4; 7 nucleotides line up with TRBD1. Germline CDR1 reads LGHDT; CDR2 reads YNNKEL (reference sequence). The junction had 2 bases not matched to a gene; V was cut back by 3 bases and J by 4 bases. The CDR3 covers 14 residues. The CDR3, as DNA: TGTGCCAGCAGCCAGGGACAGATTAATGAAAAACTGTTTTTT. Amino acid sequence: CASSQGQINEKLFF.

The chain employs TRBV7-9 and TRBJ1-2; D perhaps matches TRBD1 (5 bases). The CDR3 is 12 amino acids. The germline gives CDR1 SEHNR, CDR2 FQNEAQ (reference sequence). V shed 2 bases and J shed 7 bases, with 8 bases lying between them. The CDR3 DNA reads TGTGCCAGCAGCTTACAGGGTCGTGGCTACACCTTC. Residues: CASSLQGRGYTF.

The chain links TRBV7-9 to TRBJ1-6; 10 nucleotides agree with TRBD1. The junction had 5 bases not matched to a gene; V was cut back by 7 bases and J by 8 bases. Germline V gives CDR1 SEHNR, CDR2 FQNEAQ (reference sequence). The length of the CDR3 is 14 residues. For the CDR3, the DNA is TGTGCCAGCATACCCGGGACAGGGGATTCACCCCTCCACTTT. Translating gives CASIPGTGDSPLHF.

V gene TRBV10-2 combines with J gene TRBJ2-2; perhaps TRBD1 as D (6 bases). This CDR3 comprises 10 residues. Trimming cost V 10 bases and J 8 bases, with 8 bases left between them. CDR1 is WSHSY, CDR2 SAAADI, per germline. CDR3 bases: TGCGCCACACAGGGAGGGGAGCTGTTTTTT. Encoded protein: CATQGGELFF.

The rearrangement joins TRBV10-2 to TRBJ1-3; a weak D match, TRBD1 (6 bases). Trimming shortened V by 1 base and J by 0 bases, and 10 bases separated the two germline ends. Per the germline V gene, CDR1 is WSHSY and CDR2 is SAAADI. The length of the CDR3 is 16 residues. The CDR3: CASSEFGQNSGNTIYF. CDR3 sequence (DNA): TGCGCCAGCAGTGAGTTCGGACAGAACTCTGGAAACACCATATATTTT.